The entry below gives a single T cell receptor (beta chain) sequence along with its context. The data are from a study of blood T cell repertoires in COVID-19. Overall study: T cells, B-cell-depleted T cells, or PBMCs supplied cDNA or gDNA.

The CDR3 runs 15 residues. Trimming removed 7 bases at V and 0 bases at J, with 13 bases between. Germline V gene data show CDR1 as LNHDA and CDR2 as SQIVND (reference sequence). This table comes from immunoSEQ multiplex PCR, and its TCRdb copy is limited to in-frame clones, with some not included. The top ten hold about 2.6% of the sample, which has around 140,000 clones, around 83% seen once. Sequencing was done on a sample of peripheral blood. The receptor was isolated from a human donor with acute or convalescent COVID-19. The donor label of this sample is uncertain. The chain links TRBV19 to TRBJ2-4; no clear D. The CDR3 protein is CASKSQELAKNIQYF. The CDR3 nucleotides are TGTGCCAGTAAGTCCCAGGAACTAGCCAAAAACATTCAGTACTTC.